This TCR beta chain was recovered during a study of regulatory T cells in long-lasting Graves disease. Study-wide points: It was in persistent disease that TRBV28, TRBJ1-2 and TRBJ2-5 were favored.

With regard to this clonotype: Antigen unknown.

iRepertoire HTBI primers and Arm-PCR of CDR3 regions built TCR beta libraries. TCRdb re-analysed the multiplex PCR reads in MiXCR, keeping a single row per CDR3 protein. The table records about 520,000 distinct CDR3 sequences, around 12% of them present only once. Trimming removed 5 bases from V and 4 bases from J, with 14 bases in between. CDR3 length: 14 residues. Germline CDR1 MNHEY, CDR2 SVGEGT. Stated time point: newly diagnosed GD, antithyroid drugs for less than 3 months. Making the TCR library involved RNA that had been extracted from PBMCs. The data also belong to a second study, concerning T cells in Graves' hyperthyroidism and ophthalmopathy.

The TCR originated in a woman in her twenties or thirties with Graves disease. Sequencing was performed on peripheral blood mononuclear cells (PBMCs), taken at new diagnosis, from a patient treated with antithyroid drugs. The chain combines TRBV6-2 or TRBV6-3 with TRBJ1-1; D unresolved. CDR3: CASSEARGLTEAFF. CDR3 nucleotide sequence: TGTGCCAGCAGTGAAGCAAGAGGGCTCACTGAAGCTTTCTTT.